The 30 T cell receptor beta chains listed next were all sequenced from one sample in a study of cytomegalovirus exposure and HLA in healthy donors. 13 Jbeta primers and 60 Vbeta primers were used for the PCR. Assay: immunoSEQ multiplex PCR; the TCRdb copy retains only in-frame clones and omits some. The profile covers approximately 190,000 clones, with about 84% appearing a single time and roughly 13% taken by the ten largest. Material for sequencing was PBMCs. Receptor source: a woman in her thirties in good health and CMV-seropositive.

Comment on this clone: Other nucleotide sequences in the sample specify the same CDR3. This chain uses TRBV30 with TRBJ1-2; no clear D gene. Germline values: CDR1 GTSNPN, CDR2 SVGIG (reference sequence). The CDR3 runs to 12 residues. The V and J ends lost 1 base and 2 bases respectively, with 5 bases between them. CDR3 nucleotide sequence: TGTGCCTGGAGTGCCGGGAACTATGGCTACACCTTC. As protein: CAWSAGNYGYTF.

The rearrangement uses TRBV10-3 and TRBJ2-1; 9 nucleotides match TRBD2. This CDR3 comprises 15 residues. V shed 0 bases and J 8 bases; nucleotides not matched to a gene: 5. CDR1 and CDR2 (germline): ENHRY, SYGVKD. CDR3 in DNA: TGTGCCATCAGTGAGTCGGGTGGCGGGAGGGATGAGCAGTTCTTC. Protein product: CAISESGGGRDEQFF.

The chain couples TRBV15 to TRBJ2-5; 7 bases match TRBD2. The length of the CDR3 is 19 residues. V gave up 1 base and J gave up 5 bases; unmatched junction bases: 19. Germline loops: CDR1 LNHNV, CDR2 YYDKDF (reference sequence). This CDR3 is CATSRALSLVGGLGETQYF. CDR3 sequence (DNA): TGTGCCACCAGCAGAGCCCTGTCCCTAGTGGGAGGGCTGGGGGAGACCCAGTACTTC.

The chain uses TRBV5-6 and TRBJ1-4; D remains ambiguous. The germline V gene has CDR1 SGHDT and CDR2 YYEEEE. The CDR3 consists of 15 residues. V was clipped by 3 bases and J by 5 bases, with 14 bases between them. In DNA form, the CDR3 reads TGTGCCAGCAGCTCACTTACAGTGGCGAATGAAAAACTGTTTTTT. Amino acid sequence: CASSSLTVANEKLFF.

This clone occurred a few times. V gene TRBV7-3 combines with J gene TRBJ2-3, with 7 bases aligning to TRBD2. In germline, CDR1 is SGHTA, CDR2 FQGTGA. With V trimmed by 5 bases and J by 0 bases, 5 bases remained unmatched. This CDR3 region has 15 residues. The CDR3 reads CASSRSGISTDTQYF. CDR3 DNA: TGTGCCAGCAGCCGAAGCGGGATTAGCACAGATACGCAGTATTTT.

Regarding this clone: One end of the junction does not line up with germline, which may come from a read error. This chain joins TRBV2 and TRBJ2-7, with D perhaps TRBD2 (6 bases). Germline V gene data show CDR1 as SNHLY and CDR2 as FYNNEI. The CDR3 is 12 residues long. The CDR3 DNA is TGTGCCAGCAGGGAAGCAGGGCGGGGTCCGAACTTC. Encoded protein: CASREAGRGPNF.

The CDR3 loop reads CASSQDQYNEQFF. CDR3 DNA: TGCGCCAGCAGCCAAGATCAGTACAATGAGCAGTTCTTC. This chain links TRBV4-3 with TRBJ2-1; D unclear. Trimming pared 0 bases from V and 4 bases from J, leaving 4 bases between. Germline loops: CDR1 LGHNA, CDR2 YSLEER. This CDR3 is 13 amino acids long.

This clone showed up just a few times. The chain links TRBV9 to TRBJ2-7, with 7 bases identical to TRBD1. CDR1 and CDR2 (germline): SGDLS, YYNGEE. The junction had 25 bases not matched to a gene; V was cut back by 5 bases and J by 5 bases. CDR3 length equals 19 residues. CDR3 DNA sequence: TGTGCCAGCAGTCGAAGTGCCTGGACAGGTATCTCTGAAGGGGACGAGCAGTACTTC. Translating gives CASSRSAWTGISEGDEQYF.

The J gene is TRBJ2-2, the V gene TRBV7-8, with 7 nucleotides matching TRBD2. Per the germline V gene, CDR1 is SGHVS and CDR2 is FQNEAQ. J was trimmed by 1 base and V by 4 bases; bases with no gene match: 6. The CDR3 loop spans 16 amino acids. In DNA, the CDR3 is TGTGCCAGCAGCTCTCCCGGACTAGAGAACACCGGGGAGCTGTTTTTT. Residues: CASSSPGLENTGELFF.

The V call is TRBV7-9, the J call TRBJ1-3; 9 nucleotides align to TRBD1. J was trimmed by 0 bases and V by 1 base; bases with no gene match: 1. Germline CDR1 and CDR2: SEHNR and FQNEAQ (reference sequence). The CDR3 loop spans 16 amino acids. In DNA, the CDR3 is TGTGCCAGCAGCTTAGGGGGACAGGGCTCTGGAAACACCATATATTTT. This codes for CASSLGGQGSGNTIYF.

The chain has TRBV27 and TRBJ1-4; D possibly corresponds to TRBD1 (5 bases). CDR1 and CDR2 (germline): MNHEY, SMNVEV (reference sequence). V was trimmed by 0 bases and J by 7 bases, leaving 9 bases between them. The CDR3 is made up of 14 amino acids. In nucleotides, the CDR3 is TGTGCCAGCAGTTTATCGGGGGGGATTGAAAAACTGTTTTTT. This translates into CASSLSGGIEKLFF.

This chain joins TRBV5-1 and TRBJ1-4, with 7 bases lining up with TRBD1. The CDR3 contains 15 residues. Losses at the gene ends were 1 base for V and 6 bases for J; bases not matched to a gene: 6. The V gene's germline CDR1 is SGHRS and CDR2 YFSETQ. The CDR3 nucleotides are TGCGCCAGCAGCTTGAATCAGGGGGATGATGAAAAACTGTTTTTT. It translates to CASSLNQGDDEKLFF.

CDR3 nucleotides: TGCGCCAGCAGCCAATCTACAGGGGTCGGGACCCAGTACTTC. Amino acid sequence: CASSQSTGVGTQYF. The rearrangement uses TRBV4-3 and TRBJ2-5; 7 bases line up with TRBD1. CDR1 and CDR2 (germline): LGHNA, YSLEER. Trimming cost V 2 bases and J 7 bases; bases outside gene matches: 7. The CDR3 contains 14 residues.

J is TRBJ1-1 and V is TRBV19; D is possibly TRBD1 (5 bases). CDR3 length equals 13 residues. Looked up from germline, CDR1 is LNHDA and CDR2 is SQIVND (reference sequence). Deletions cut 3 bases from V and 10 bases from J, with 15 bases between. The CDR3 sequence: CASSILGGAGAFF. The CDR3 DNA follows: TGTGCCAGTAGTATTTTAGGCGGGGCGGGAGCTTTCTTT.

This rearrangement joins TRBV5-1 to TRBJ2-2, with 8 bases that match TRBD2. CDR1 is SGHRS and CDR2 is YFSETQ in the germline V gene. The CDR3 spans 15 residues. Trimming cost V 2 bases and J 4 bases; bases outside gene matches: 4. The CDR3 sequence is CASSFVAGTTGELFF. For the CDR3, the DNA is TGCGCCAGCAGCTTCGTAGCGGGAACCACCGGGGAGCTGTTTTTT.

The chain carries TRBV27 and TRBJ2-7; D is uncertain. V lost 2 bases, J lost 4 bases, and 21 bases lay in between. This CDR3 is 17 amino acids long. Looked up from germline, CDR1 is MNHEY and CDR2 is SMNVEV (reference sequence). For the CDR3, the DNA is TGTGCCAGCAGTTTACGGGTTTTCCAACCTTTGATATACGAGCAGTACTTC. This codes for CASSLRVFQPLIYEQYF.

This clone occurred a few times. The chain has TRBV18 and TRBJ2-6; no clear D gene. Trimming shortened V by 8 bases and J by 1 base, and 9 bases separated the two germline ends. This CDR3 is 14 amino acids long. Germline CDR1 and CDR2: KGHSH and LQKENI. CDR3 nucleotides: TGTGCCAGCACACTCGGGTCTGGGGCCAACGTCCTGACTTTC. Translation gives CASTLGSGANVLTF.

V usage is TRBV2 and J usage is TRBJ1-3; D is possibly TRBD1 (5 bases). Germline CDR1 SNHLY, CDR2 FYNNEI. V was clipped by 8 bases and J by 1 base, with 18 bases between them. The CDR3 has 16 amino acids. The DNA for the CDR3 is TGTGCCAGCGCACAGGAACCCTCGGTGTCTGGAAACACCATATATTTT. Encoded protein: CASAQEPSVSGNTIYF.

To note about this clone: Within the sample, other DNA sequences also encode this same CDR3. The chain has TRBV21-1 and TRBJ2-5; whether TRBD1, the table's D call, matches the DNA was not checked. TRBV21-1 is classified as a pseudogene. This CDR3 comprises 13 residues. The CDR3, as DNA: TGTGCCAGCAGCCGACAGGGTGGAGAGACCCAGTACTTC. This gives the protein CASSRQGGETQYF.

V and J are TRBV7-9 and TRBJ1-6, with D possibly TRBD1 on 6 matching bases. CDR3 length: 14 amino acids. Germline V lookup: CDR1 SEHNR, CDR2 FQNEAQ (reference sequence). V shed 4 bases and J shed 8 bases, with 12 bases lying between them. This CDR3 is CASSSPGQYSPLHF. The CDR3 nucleotides read TGTGCCAGCAGCTCGCCGGGACAATATTCACCCCTCCACTTT.

In this sample, this clone turned up a few times. The chain recombines TRBV4-1 with TRBJ2-7; D not certain. The CDR3 length is 13 residues. Trimming took off 3 bases at V and 1 base at J, with 7 bases between the two ends. Per germline, CDR1 MGHRA and CDR2 YSYEKL. Here the CDR3 DNA reads TGCGCCAGCAGCCATCAGGATTCCTACGAGCAGTACTTC. Translating gives CASSHQDSYEQYF.

This rearrangement joins TRBV7-8 to TRBJ2-5, with a tentative D call TRBD2 (6 bases). CDR3 size: 15 residues. V lost 6 bases and J 0 bases, leaving 14 bases between the germline ends. Germline V CDR1 and CDR2: SGHVS, FQNEAQ. In DNA, the CDR3 is TGTGCCAGCAGTTTTGCTAGCGAGTACCAAGAGACCCAGTACTTC. As protein: CASSFASEYQETQYF.

This sequence joins TRBV11-2 and TRBJ2-5; no definite D call. The J call may be in error: the DNA end matches TRBJ2-7 better. This CDR3 is 15 amino acids long. In germline, CDR1 is SGHAT, CDR2 FQNNGV. CDR3 region: CASSLVVSKSYEQYF. CDR3 DNA: TGTGCCAGCAGCTTAGTAGTATCCAAGTCCTACGAGCAGTACTTC.

The CDR3 loop is CAISEFRVRGDEQYF. The CDR3 DNA sequence: TGTGCCATCAGTGAGTTCAGGGTAAGAGGAGACGAGCAGTACTTC. The chain combines TRBV10-3 with TRBJ2-7; a weak D match, TRBD1 (5 bases). V gave up 1 base and J gave up 5 bases, with 15 bases separating them. The CDR3 has 15 residues. The V gene's germline CDR1 is ENHRY and CDR2 SYGVKD.

Details on this clone: No conserved phenylalanine or tryptophan is present at the end of the CDR3, so a read error is the likely explanation. The rearrangement links TRBV15 to TRBJ1-1, with TRBD1 matching 9 bases. CDR3 length: 16 residues. Germline CDR1 LNHNV, CDR2 YYDKDF (reference sequence). V trimming: 2 bases; J trimming: 5 bases; junction bases outside the gene matches: 9. The CDR3 coding sequence is TGTGCCACCAGCAGACCCCCCGGGACAGGGAGGACTGAAGCTTTCCTT. Amino acid sequence: CATSRPPGTGRTEAFL.

The chain is built from TRBV7-4 and TRBJ2-1; 11 bases align to TRBD2. V lost 4 bases to trimming and J lost 5 bases; unmatched junction nucleotides: 10. The CDR3 spans 17 residues. Germline lookup yields CDR1 SGHVT and CDR2 SQSDAQ. CDR3 loop: CASSSTRLAGLHNEQFF. As DNA, the CDR3 is TGTGCCAGCAGCTCCACTCGACTAGCGGGGCTACACAATGAGCAGTTCTTC.

The chain is built from TRBV9 and TRBJ1-4, with 9 bases matching TRBD1. Germline CDR1 is SGDLS and CDR2 is YYNGEE. This CDR3 is 13 amino acids long. V shed 3 bases, J shed 8 bases, and the junction held 2 bases outside the gene matches. The CDR3 protein is CASSDRGREKLFF. CDR3 bases: TGTGCCAGCAGCGACAGGGGGCGGGAAAAACTGTTTTTT.

The chain couples TRBV5-1 to TRBJ2-3, with 8 positions matching TRBD2. Per germline, CDR1 SGHRS and CDR2 YFSETQ. V gave up 2 bases and J gave up 3 bases; unmatched junction bases: 5. The CDR3 is 15 amino acids. The CDR3 region is CASSFTSGSTDTQYF. The CDR3 region has the DNA TGCGCCAGCAGCTTCACGAGCGGGAGTACAGATACGCAGTATTTT.

This clone was seen more than once but under ten times. The chain couples TRBV10-3 to TRBJ2-3; D not certain. V lost 3 bases and J 2 bases, leaving 3 bases between the germline ends. The CDR3 spans 12 residues. CDR1 is ENHRY, CDR2 SYGVKD, per germline. CDR3 nucleotide sequence: TGTGCCATCAGTGACCTCACAGATACGCAGTATTTT. It encodes CAISDLTDTQYF.

The gene calls are TRBV19 and TRBJ2-1; D may be TRBD2 (6 bases). The CDR3 runs to 13 residues. V lost 5 bases, J lost 5 bases, and 10 bases lay in between. Germline-derived CDR1 and CDR2 are LNHDA and SQIVND (reference sequence). Here the CDR3 reads CASSLDYDNEQFF. In nucleotides, the CDR3 is TGTGCCAGTAGTCTGGACTACGACAATGAGCAGTTCTTC.